This is a list of T cell receptor beta chains from one sample in a study of blood T cell repertoires in COVID-19. The table came from immunoSEQ multiplex PCR; TCRdb's copy has only in-frame clones and leaves some out. The table shows roughly 160,000 clones, with 87% occurring only once. Sequenced material: peripheral blood. The origin of the receptors is a woman in her sixties who had recovered from COVID-19. CDR3s include the opening cysteine and the closing phenylalanine or tryptophan. The D gene is left open where the match is weak. Only some rows state a clone size, as once, few, many or a class for expanded clones.

size,D,J,V,CDR3,DNA
few,NA,TRBJ1-2,TRBV29-1,CSVEPEEGVYGYTF,TGCAGCGTTGAACCGGAGGAGGGCGTCTATGGCTACACCTTC
NA,NA,TRBJ2-7,TRBV6-5,CASSYSSGTHKEQYF,TGTGCCAGCAGTTACTCCTCCGGGACTCACAAGGAGCAGTACTTC
once,TRBD2,TRBJ2-1,TRBV7-8,CASSQAGLAGNEQFF,TGTGCCAGCAGCCAAGCGGGACTAGCGGGCAATGAGCAGTTCTTC
once,NA,TRBJ2-1,TRBV11-2,CASSLELVGGSYNEQFF,TGTGCCAGCAGCTTAGAACTGGTCGGGGGCTCCTACAATGAGCAGTTCTTC
NA,NA,TRBJ1-4,TRBV5-1,CASSLGQEALGEKLFF,TGCGCCAGCAGCTTGGGTCAGGAGGCGCTAGGAGAAAAACTGTTTTTT
NA,NA,TRBJ1-1,TRBV10-3,CAISEWGGRVTEAFF,TGTGCCATCAGTGAGTGGGGGGGGCGGGTCACTGAAGCTTTCTTT
NA,NA,TRBJ2-5,TRBV21-1,CASSKFIAGCETQYF,TGTGCCAGCAGCAAATTCATTGCGGGGTGCGAGACCCAGTACTTC
NA,NA,TRBJ1-2,TRBV6-6,CASGRGLGYIRDGYTF,TGTGCCAGCGGAAGGGGACTAGGGTACATTCGAGATGGCTACACCTTC
NA,TRBD1,TRBJ1-3,TRBV7-6,CASSKTGLEGNTIYF,TGTGCCAGCAGCAAGACAGGGTTGGAGGGAAACACCATATATTTT
NA,TRBD1,TRBJ1-2,TRBV6-5,CASGDRGGYGYTF,TGTGCCAGCGGGGACAGGGGCGGCTATGGCTACACCTTC
NA,NA,TRBJ1-4,TRBV9,CASSVLGDGKLFF,TGTGCCAGCAGCGTATTAGGAGACGGGAAACTGTTTTTT
NA,NA,TRBJ2-2,TRBV10-3,CAISGGPNTGELFF,TGTGCCATCAGCGGGGGTCCGAACACCGGGGAGCTGTTTTTT
NA,NA,TRBJ2-5,TRBV18,CASSFSGTRQETQYF,TGTGCCAGCTCGTTCTCCGGGACACGGCAAGAGACCCAGTACTTC
once,TRBD1,TRBJ1-5,TRBV7-9,CASSRGQGALDQPQHF,TGTGCCAGCAGCAGGGGACAGGGGGCTTTGGATCAGCCCCAGCATTTT
NA,NA,TRBJ2-5,TRBV10-3,CAISELLETQYF,TGTGCCATCAGTGAACTGCTTGAGACCCAGTACTTC
NA,NA,TRBJ2-7,TRBV4-2,CASSQDDSSSREQYF,TGTGCCAGCAGCCAAGACGACTCAAGCTCTAGGGAGCAGTACTTC
NA,NA,TRBJ1-5,TRBV28,CASSPFNQPQHF,TGTGCCAGCAGCCCGTTTAATCAGCCCCAGCATTTT
NA,NA,TRBJ1-2,TRBV3-1/TRBV3-2,CASSQTGPNYGYTF,TGTGCCAGCAGCCAAACAGGGCCCAACTATGGCTACACCTTC
NA,TRBD1,TRBJ2-7,TRBV29-1,CSVGPGQSYEQYF,TGCAGCGTTGGCCCGGGACAGTCCTACGAGCAGTACTTC
few,TRBD2,TRBJ2-3,TRBV28,CASRAGGLEGTDTQYF,TGTGCCAGCAGAGCGGGGGGACTCGAGGGCACAGATACGCAGTATTTT
NA,NA,TRBJ2-6,TRBV7-9,CASSFLSGANVLTF,TGTGCCAGCAGCTTTCTCTCTGGGGCCAACGTCCTGACTTTC
NA,TRBD1,TRBJ2-7,TRBV29-1,CSVAVQGAGEQYF,TGCAGCGTTGCGGTTCAGGGGGCTGGGGAGCAGTACTTC
NA,NA,TRBJ2-7,TRBV7-2,CASQQMGVFAYEQYF,TGTGCCAGCCAACAGATGGGTGTTTTTGCCTACGAGCAGTACTTC
NA,NA,TRBJ1-5,TRBV27,CASSLGAAYSNQPQHF,TGTGCCAGCAGTTTGGGGGCAGCTTATAGCAATCAGCCCCAGCATTTT
once,NA,TRBJ1-5,TRBV6-1,CASSEGHVNQPQHF,TGTGCCAGCAGTGAGGGACACGTCAATCAGCCCCAGCATTTT
NA,NA,TRBJ2-1,TRBV7-2,CASALSVDNEQFF,TGTGCCAGCGCCCTATCCGTGGACAATGAGCAGTTCTTC
NA,NA,TRBJ2-3,TRBV5-6,CASRPRGTDTQYF,TGTGCCAGCAGGCCTCGGGGCACAGATACGCAGTATTTT
NA,NA,TRBJ2-5,TRBV19,CASSRAGQETQYF,TGTGCCAGTAGTAGAGCGGGCCAAGAGACCCAGTACTTC
NA,NA,TRBJ2-3,TRBV11-2,CASSPRGTTDTQYF,TGTGCCAGCAGCCCCCGGGGGACCACAGATACGCAGTATTTT